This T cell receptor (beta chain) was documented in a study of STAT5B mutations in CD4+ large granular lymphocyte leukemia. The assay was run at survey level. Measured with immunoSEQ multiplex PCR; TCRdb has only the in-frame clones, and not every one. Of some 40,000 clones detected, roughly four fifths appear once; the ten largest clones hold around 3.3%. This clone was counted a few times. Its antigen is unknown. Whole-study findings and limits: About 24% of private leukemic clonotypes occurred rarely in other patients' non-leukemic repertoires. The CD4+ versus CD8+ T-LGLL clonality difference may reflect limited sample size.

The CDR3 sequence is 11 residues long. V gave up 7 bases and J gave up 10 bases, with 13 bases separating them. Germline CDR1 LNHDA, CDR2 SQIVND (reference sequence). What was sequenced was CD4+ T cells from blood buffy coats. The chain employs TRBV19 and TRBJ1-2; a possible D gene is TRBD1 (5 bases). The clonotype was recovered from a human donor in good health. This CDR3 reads CASNGGGDYTF. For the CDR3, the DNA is TGTGCCAGTAATGGGGGTGGCGACTACACCTTC.